The clone carrying this T cell receptor beta chain was observed a handful of times. What it recognizes is unknown. This record belongs to a study of vaccination effects on CD4 cells after COVID-19. The method was immunoSEQ multiplex PCR; TCRdb's version includes in-frame clones alone and lacks a portion of them. The data contain around 24,000 clones, roughly 74% of them singletons. With V trimmed by 0 bases and J by 8 bases, 10 bases remained unmatched. CDR1 is SGHRS and CDR2 is YFSETQ in the germline V gene. The CDR3 totals 16 residues. Viral peptide pool expansion of antigen-specific CD4+ T cells preceded sequencing in the ViraFEST assay. Researchers isolated CD4+ T cells once approximately eleven days of culture had elapsed. Vaccine recipients lacked prior SARS-CoV-2 infection and had negative nucleocapsid antibodies. At days 3 and 7, half of the medium was exchanged for IL-2 medium. Overall study results and limits: Clones from infection and from vaccination both contracted markedly late after vaccination. Limitations: small convalescent group and missing early post-infection timepoints.

Sequencing used CD4+ T cells from PBMCs cultured with SARS-CoV-2 spike peptides, obtained before COVID-19 vaccination. The clonotype originates from a human donor who received a COVID-19 vaccine. This chain joins TRBV5-1 and TRBJ1-2; 10 bases line up with TRBD1. CDR3 nucleotides: TGCGCCAGCAGCTTGGAGGGACAGGGGACACCCCGGGGCTACACCTTC. This translates into CASSLEGQGTPRGYTF.